This T cell receptor (beta chain) was profiled in a study of shared clonotypes between healthy human individuals. Study summary: Researchers assigned three CD4 naive, three CD4 memory, two CD8 naive and one CD8 memory plate to each donor.

Data came from immunoSEQ multiplex PCR; TCRdb stores just in-frame clones and leaves some out. Of about 1.5 million clones listed, approximately 98% are singletons. Per the germline V gene, CDR1 is SGHDT and CDR2 is YYEEEE. This CDR3 comprises 12 residues. Trimming left V 2 bases short and J 1 base short, with 4 bases between. The sample consisted of naive CD4+ T cells sorted from blood. Subset described: CD45RA+ positively selected. The rearrangement joins TRBV5-6 to TRBJ2-7; unclear D gene. The origin of this receptor is a man younger than 45 in good health. CDR3 amino acids: CASSLMSYEQYF. The CDR3 DNA is TGTGCCAGCAGCTTAATGTCCTACGAGCAGTACTTC.